Listed here are 12 T cell receptor beta chains from one sample, sequenced in a study of T cells in localized non-small cell lung cancer. Profiled with immunoSEQ multiplex PCR; TCRdb holds only in-frame clones, not every one. Here the sample spans about 91,000 clones, roughly 90% being singletons. The sample was peripheral blood, taken before any cancer treatment. These TCRs come from a man aged 35-75 years with stage I squamous cell lung carcinoma.

The CDR3 protein is CASSERTEYGYTF. The CDR3 coding sequence is TGTGCCAGCAGTGAAAGGACAGAATATGGCTACACCTTC. The chain employs TRBV6-1 and TRBJ1-2; D perhaps matches TRBD1 (6 bases). Trimming took 2 bases from V and 5 from J, leaving 9 bases between them. Germline CDR1 is MNHNS and CDR2 is SASEGT. There are 13 residues in the CDR3.

J is TRBJ2-7 and V is TRBV11-2, with 7 positions matching TRBD1. The CDR3 consists of 15 residues. The germline V gene encodes CDR1 SGHAT and CDR2 FQNNGV. V was pared by 1 base and J by 2 bases, with 5 bases of the junction left unmatched. In DNA form, the CDR3 reads TGTGCCAGCAGCTTAGCAACAGGGGTTGCCTACGAGCAGTACTTC. Protein sequence: CASSLATGVAYEQYF.

The chain carries TRBV15 and TRBJ2-2; D call uncertain. Trimming shortened V by 6 bases and J by 3 bases, and 8 bases separated the two germline ends. Germline CDR1 LNHNV, CDR2 YYDKDF (reference sequence). The CDR3 runs 13 residues. Written as DNA, the CDR3 is TGTGCCACCAGGAAGCCGGACACCGGGGAGCTGTTTTTT. This sequence encodes CATRKPDTGELFF.

This sequence joins TRBV6-5 and TRBJ1-2; D is possibly TRBD1 (5 bases). Trimming took 0 bases from V and 8 from J, leaving 16 bases between them. The CDR3 covers 15 residues. Germline CDR1 reads MNHEY; CDR2 reads SVGAGI. The chain's CDR3 is CASSYSHPGPEGYTF. The CDR3 DNA sequence: TGTGCCAGCAGTTACTCTCATCCGGGACCAGAAGGCTACACCTTC.

This sequence joins TRBV6-5 and TRBJ2-1; 9 nucleotides agree with TRBD2. V shed 8 bases and J 4 bases; nucleotides not matched to a gene: 6. Germline V gene data show CDR1 as MNHEY and CDR2 as SVGAGI. The CDR3 runs 14 residues. The CDR3 loop is CASGSGSIYNEQFF. CDR3 nucleotide sequence: TGTGCCAGCGGTAGCGGGAGTATTTACAATGAGCAGTTCTTC.

The rearrangement joins TRBV28 to TRBJ2-7; 13 nucleotides align to TRBD2. This CDR3 is 15 amino acids long. Trimming removed 6 bases from V and 12 bases from J; junction bases left unmatched: 14. The germline V gene has CDR1 MDHEN and CDR2 SYDVKM. The CDR3 DNA reads as TGTGCCAGCAGCCTTTCCATCCCGGGACTAGCGGGGTGGTACTTC. Its translation is CASSLSIPGLAGWYF.

The chain is built from TRBV7-9 and TRBJ1-1; weak D call: TRBD1 (6 bases). The CDR3 length is 13 residues. Germline CDR1 and CDR2: SEHNR and FQNEAQ (reference sequence). The V gene lost 8 bases and the J gene lost 1 base, with 11 bases spanning the gap. The CDR3 coding sequence is TGTGCCAGCGAAAGACAGGAGAACACTGAAGCTTTCTTT. This gives the protein CASERQENTEAFF.

The chain is built from TRBV5-4 and TRBJ2-5, with 9 bases lining up with TRBD2. From germline, CDR1 is SGHNT and CDR2 YYREEE (reference sequence). Trimming cost V 4 bases and J 2 bases; bases outside gene matches: 9. The CDR3 length is 16 residues. In nucleotides, the CDR3 is TGTGCCAGCAGCGACCCCGGGACTAGCAGACAAGAGACCCAGTACTTC. Amino acid sequence: CASSDPGTSRQETQYF.

V is TRBV29-1 and J is TRBJ1-5; D ambiguous. This CDR3 is built from 13 residues. Trimming removed 4 bases at V and 7 bases at J, with 14 bases between. Germline values: CDR1 SQVTM, CDR2 ANQGSEA. CDR3 bases: TGCAGCGTTGGCAGTCAGGTTGACCAGCCCCAGCATTTT. It is translated as CSVGSQVDQPQHF.

The chain couples TRBV25-1 to TRBJ1-5; TRBD1 might be the D (6 bases). Germline CDR1 MGHDK, CDR2 SYGVNS. The CDR3 is 15 residues long. Trimming removed 3 bases from V and 1 base from J, with 10 bases in between. CDR3 nucleotides: TGTGCCAGCAGTGATAGCAGGGGAAGCAATCAGCCCCAGCATTTT. It specifies CASSDSRGSNQPQHF.

This sequence joins TRBV27 and TRBJ2-7, with D hard to call. V was shortened by 2 bases and J by 3 bases, with 8 bases between the two germline ends. Per germline, CDR1 MNHEY and CDR2 SMNVEV (reference sequence). This CDR3 spans 13 amino acids. The CDR3 sequence is CASSLKENYEQYF. The CDR3 nucleotides are TGTGCCAGCAGTTTAAAAGAGAACTACGAGCAGTACTTC.

The chain recombines TRBV27 with TRBJ1-3; D remains ambiguous. Between the trimmed V and J ends, which lost 11 bases and 2 bases, there was a span of 13 bases. The CDR3 extends over 13 amino acids. Germline CDR1 and CDR2: MNHEY and SMNVEV (reference sequence). CDR3 sequence: CASGNRAGNTIYF. The CDR3, as DNA: TGTGCCTCGGGAAACAGAGCTGGAAACACCATATATTTT.